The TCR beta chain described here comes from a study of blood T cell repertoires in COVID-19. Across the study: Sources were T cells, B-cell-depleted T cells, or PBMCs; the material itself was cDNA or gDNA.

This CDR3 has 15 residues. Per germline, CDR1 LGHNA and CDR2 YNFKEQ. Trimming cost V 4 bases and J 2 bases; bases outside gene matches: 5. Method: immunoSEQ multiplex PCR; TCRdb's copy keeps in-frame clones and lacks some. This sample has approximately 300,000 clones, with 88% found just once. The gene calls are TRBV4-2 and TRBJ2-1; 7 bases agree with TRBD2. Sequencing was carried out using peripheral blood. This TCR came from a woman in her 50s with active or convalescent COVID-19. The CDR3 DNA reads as TGTGCCAGCAGCCCTGGACTAGTTACCTACAATGAGCAGTTCTTC. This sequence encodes CASSPGLVTYNEQFF.